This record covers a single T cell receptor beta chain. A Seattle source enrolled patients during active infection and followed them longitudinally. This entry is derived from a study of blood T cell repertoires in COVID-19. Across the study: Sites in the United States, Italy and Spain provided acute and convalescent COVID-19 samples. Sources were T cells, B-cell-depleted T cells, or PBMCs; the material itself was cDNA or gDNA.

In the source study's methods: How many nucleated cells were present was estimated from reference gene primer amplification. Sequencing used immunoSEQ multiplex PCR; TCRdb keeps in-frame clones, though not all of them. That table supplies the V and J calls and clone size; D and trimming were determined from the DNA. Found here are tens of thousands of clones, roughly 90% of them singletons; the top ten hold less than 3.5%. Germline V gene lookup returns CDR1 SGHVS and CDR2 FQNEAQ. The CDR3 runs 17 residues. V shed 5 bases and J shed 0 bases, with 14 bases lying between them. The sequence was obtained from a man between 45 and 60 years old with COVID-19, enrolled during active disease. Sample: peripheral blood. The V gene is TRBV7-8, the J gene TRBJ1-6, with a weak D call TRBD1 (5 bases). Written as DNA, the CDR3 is TGTGCCAGCAGCGACCCCTCGGACAACTCCTATAATTCACCCCTCCACTTT. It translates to CASSDPSDNSYNSPLHF.